The 5 T cell receptor beta chains given below trace back to one sample, sequenced in a study of shared clonotypes between healthy human individuals. Using immunoSEQ multiplex PCR, the repertoire was profiled, and TCRdb retains in-frame clones only, with some absent. This table holds about 2.1 million clones, 80% to 95% found once. CD45RO-negative CD8 cells positively selected for CCR7 made up the naive population, which excluded terminally differentiated effector memory CD45RA+ cells. The sample taken for sequencing was naive CD8+ T cells from PBMCs. These receptors were collected from a man aged 18-30 years in good health. Some clones in this sample may be carry-over from other donors' samples.

In this sample, this clone turned up once. The chain is built from TRBV7-6 and TRBJ2-2; tentative D call: TRBD2 (5 bases). The CDR3 has 17 amino acids. Germline CDR1 reads SGHVS; CDR2 reads FNYEAQ. Trimming stripped 1 base from V and 1 base from J, with 13 bases between. DNA of the CDR3: TGTGCCAGCAGCTTAGTTCCCAGCGGAAGGAACACCGGGGAGCTGTTTTTT. Protein product: CASSLVPSGRNTGELFF.

The chain uses TRBV6-6 and TRBJ2-1; no clear D. With 0 bases removed from V and 10 bases from J, the gap between germline ends came to 7 bases. This CDR3 comprises 12 residues. Germline V lookup: CDR1 MNHNY, CDR2 SVGAGI (reference sequence). CDR3 DNA: TGTGCCAGCAGTTACTCCCCCGGGGAGCAGTTCTTC. Translating it yields CASSYSPGEQFF.

The chain uses TRBV27 and TRBJ1-1, with 11 bases matching TRBD1. V shed 6 bases, J shed 3 bases, and the junction held 0 bases outside the gene matches. The length of the CDR3 is 13 residues. Germline values: CDR1 MNHEY, CDR2 SMNVEV (reference sequence). The CDR3 coding sequence is TGTGCCAGCAGGGGACAGGGGGACACTGAAGCTTTCTTT. As protein: CASRGQGDTEAFF.

The chain couples TRBV19 to TRBJ1-5; no clear D. Trimming pared 1 base from V and 3 bases from J, leaving 7 bases between. Germline V gives CDR1 LNHDA, CDR2 SQIVND (reference sequence). This CDR3 is built from 14 residues. CDR3 DNA: TGTGCCAGTAGTATAGCCGGAATCAATCAGCCCCAGCATTTT. As protein: CASSIAGINQPQHF.

This chain joins TRBV5-1 and TRBJ1-2; D is unclear. Deletions cut 2 bases from V and 0 bases from J, with 5 bases between. CDR1 is SGHRS and CDR2 is YFSETQ in the germline V gene. CDR3 size: 13 residues. Here the CDR3 reads CASSLNTNYGYTF. DNA for the CDR3: TGCGCCAGCAGCTTAAACACTAACTATGGCTACACCTTC.